Listed below are T cell receptor beta chains from one sample, sequenced in a study of blood T cell repertoires in COVID-19. TCRdb keeps only in-frame clones here, not all; method: immunoSEQ multiplex PCR. The data show approximately 110,000 clones, approximately 86% seen once. Sequenced input: peripheral blood. These TCRs come from a woman aged 50 to 65 with active or convalescent COVID-19. CDR3s include the opening cysteine and the closing phenylalanine or tryptophan. Fields, in order: V gene, CDR3 length, D gene, J gene, clone size, CDR3 DNA, CDR3 protein. D genes are given only for firm matches. Clone size, where shown, is once, few, many, or a class for clones that have expanded.

TRBV5-6	14	TRBD1	TRBJ1-2	NA	TGTGCCAGCAGCCAGGGACAGGGGAACTATGGCTACACCTTC	CASSQGQGNYGYTF
TRBV29-1	14	NA	TRBJ1-2	NA	TGCAGCGCCTTCGGTCCTACACGGACTCGCGGCTACACCTTC	CSAFGPTRTRGYTF
TRBV10-3	15	TRBD2	TRBJ2-3	once	TGTGCCATCCTAAGGGGACTAGGGGCGGGCGATACGCAGTATTTT	CAILRGLGAGDTQYF
TRBV10-3	14	NA	TRBJ1-3	NA	TGTGCCATCACATCGACAGGACAGGGAAACACCATATATTTT	CAITSTGQGNTIYF
TRBV3-1/TRBV3-2	18	TRBD2	TRBJ2-5	once	TGTGCCAGCAGCCAAGTTTCTATCGGGCGGGGGGACCAAGAGACCCAGTACTTC	CASSQVSIGRGDQETQYF
TRBV12-2	17	NA	TRBJ2-1	NA	TGTGCAAGTCGCTTAGCGCAGTTGTTCGGGAGCTGCAATGAGCAGTTCTTC	CASRLAQLFGSCNEQFF
TRBV6-2/TRBV6-3	17	NA	TRBJ2-5	NA	TGTGCCAGCAGTTACGACCTTTCAAGGGGGGGCCAAGAGACCCAGTACTTC	CASSYDLSRGGQETQYF
TRBV15	14	NA	TRBJ2-2	once	TGTGCCACCAGCAGAGATCGACAGACCGGGGAGCTGTTTTTT	CATSRDRQTGELFF
TRBV6-5	15	NA	TRBJ2-7	NA	TGTGCCAGCAGTTACGAGACAGGGAGGAAATACGAGCAGTACTTC	CASSYETGRKYEQYF
TRBV6-5	13	NA	TRBJ1-4	NA	TGTGCCAGCAGTTACTCGAGAGGGGGAAAACTGTTTTTT	CASSYSRGGKLFF
TRBV23-1	14	NA	TRBJ1-2	NA	TGCGCCAGCAGCCGCTTGGTGGGGGGGCATGGCTACACCTTC	CASSRLVGGHGYTF
TRBV5-4	15	TRBD1	TRBJ2-1	NA	TGTGCCAGCAGCGGGTATCGGACAGGGGGTTATGAGCAGTTCTTC	CASSGYRTGGYEQFF
TRBV7-3	15	NA	TRBJ2-1	NA	TGTGCCAGCAGCGACGCGACAGGTTACTACAATGAGCAGTTCTTC	CASSDATGYYNEQFF
TRBV30	17	TRBD2	TRBJ2-3	NA	TGTGCCTGGAGTGTACTTCACACTAGCGGCTACACAGATACGCAGTATTTT	CAWSVLHTSGYTDTQYF
TRBV24-1	14	NA	TRBJ1-5	NA	TGTGCCACCAGTGGGACAGATAGCAATCAGCCCCAGCATTTT	CATSGTDSNQPQHF
TRBV28	14	TRBD1	TRBJ1-2	NA	TGTGCCAGCAGTCCTACAGGGGGCAACTATGGCTACACCTTC	CASSPTGGNYGYTF
TRBV28	10	NA	TRBJ1-2	NA	TGTGCCAGCAGTTCGACAGGAAGCACCTTC	CASSSTGSTF
TRBV7-2	13	NA	TRBJ2-2	NA	TGTGCCAGCAGCTTAGCGGGCGCCGGGGAGCTGTTTTTT	CASSLAGAGELFF
TRBV7-9	16	TRBD2	TRBJ2-7	NA	TGTGCCAGCAGCTTAGGGAGAGCGGGAAAAGTCCACGAGCAGTACTTC	CASSLGRAGKVHEQYF
TRBV2	14	NA	TRBJ1-6	NA	TGTGCCAGCAGCCTCAAGGGGAGGGATTCACCCCTCCACTTT	CASSLKGRDSPLHF
TRBV27	14	TRBD1	TRBJ2-5	NA	TGTGCCAGCAGTCCAGGGGGACAGGAAGAGACCCAGTACTTC	CASSPGGQEETQYF
TRBV10-3	16	NA	TRBJ2-3	NA	TGTGCCATCAGTGAGTCCCAGAGACTGGCAACAGATACGCAGTATTTT	CAISESQRLATDTQYF
TRBV29-1	13	NA	TRBJ2-2	NA	TGCAGCGCTTTAAGATCAGCGCCCGGGGAGCTGTTTTTT	CSALRSAPGELFF
TRBV30	15	TRBD1	TRBJ1-2	NA	TGTGCCTGGTTCCTAGCACAACAGGGGAAGGTTGGCTACACCTTC	CAWFLAQQGKVGYTF
TRBV7-9	13	NA	TRBJ1-2	NA	TGTGCCAGCAGCCCCCCTTACTCCTATGGCTACACCTTC	CASSPPYSYGYTF
TRBV19	20	TRBD2	TRBJ2-1	once	TGTGCCAGTAGTATATCGTCGGGACTAGCGGGCGATGGGGCCTACAATGAGCAGTTCTTC	CASSISSGLAGDGAYNEQFF
TRBV9	13	TRBD1	TRBJ2-3	NA	TGTGCCAGCAGCACAGGGGTGGTGGGTACGCAGTATTTT	CASSTGVVGTQYF
TRBV7-3	14	TRBD1	TRBJ2-1	NA	TGTGCCAGCAGCTCGGGACAGGGAGGAGATGAGCAGTTCTTC	CASSSGQGGDEQFF
TRBV3-1/TRBV3-2	13	NA	TRBJ1-1	NA	TGTGCCAGCAGCCGTTCCAGTTCCACTGAAGCTTTCTTT	CASSRSSSTEAFF
TRBV19	14	NA	TRBJ1-2	once	TGTGCCAGTAGTATCGAACTGACAGTCTATGGCTACACCTTC	CASSIELTVYGYTF
TRBV19	13	NA	TRBJ1-1	NA	TGTGCCAGTAGTATACGGGGGAACACTGAAGCTTTCTTT	CASSIRGNTEAFF
TRBV7-2	14	TRBD2	TRBJ2-7	NA	TGTGCCAGCAGCTTCGGGACTAGCGGGAATGAGCAGTACTTC	CASSFGTSGNEQYF
TRBV6-5	14	NA	TRBJ1-4	NA	TGTGCCAGCAGTTACTCGCAGGCTGGCGAAAAACTGTTTTTT	CASSYSQAGEKLFF
TRBV24-1	16	NA	TRBJ1-2	NA	TGTGCCACCAGTCCCCTGCGACAGGCGCCCAACTATGGCTACACCTTC	CATSPLRQAPNYGYTF
TRBV9	14	NA	TRBJ2-5	NA	TGTGCCAGCAGCCTTTTTTCGAGCGAGGAGACCCAGTACTTC	CASSLFSSEETQYF
TRBV4-1	17	TRBD2	TRBJ2-7	NA	TGCGCCAGCAGCCAAGAGTGGGGACTACCACTACCCTACGAGCAGTACTTC	CASSQEWGLPLPYEQYF
TRBV18	15	TRBD1	TRBJ2-5	NA	TGTGCCAGCTCACCAAAAACAGGGGGCTTAGAGACCCAGTACTTC	CASSPKTGGLETQYF
TRBV4-2	14	NA	TRBJ2-1	NA	TGTGCCAGCAGCCCTGAGCGGACTATAAATGAGCAGTTCTTC	CASSPERTINEQFF
TRBV7-2	14	TRBD2	TRBJ2-3	NA	TGTGCCAGCAGCTCTAGCGGAATCACAGATACGCAGTATTTT	CASSSSGITDTQYF
TRBV28	15	NA	TRBJ2-1	NA	TGTGCCAGCAGTCTCCGGGACTCTGTCTACAATGAGCAGTTCTTC	CASSLRDSVYNEQFF
TRBV19	14	NA	TRBJ2-5	NA	TGTGCCAGTAGTATAGTTGGGGGAGGAGAGACCCAGTACTTC	CASSIVGGGETQYF
TRBV12-5	19	NA	TRBJ2-1	NA	TGTGCTAGTGGTTTGGTACGCCCAGACAGCTCTCTATCCTACAATGAGCAGTTCTTC	CASGLVRPDSSLSYNEQFF
TRBV29-1	15	TRBD1	TRBJ2-5	NA	TGCAGCGTTGGGGGGAGAGGACAGGGCCAAGAGACCCAGTACTTC	CSVGGRGQGQETQYF
TRBV11-2	18	TRBD2	TRBJ2-5	NA	TGTGCCAGCAGCTTAGGGAAGGGGCGCGGGAGGACACAAGAGACCCAGTACTTC	CASSLGKGRGRTQETQYF
TRBV5-1	14	NA	TRBJ2-7	NA	TGCGCCAGCAGCTTATTCCAGGACTCCTACGAGCAGTACTTC	CASSLFQDSYEQYF
TRBV11-2	15	NA	TRBJ2-1	NA	TGTGCCAGCAGCTTGGAGGTTAGCTCCTACAATGAGCAGTTCTTC	CASSLEVSSYNEQFF